This note documents a single TCR beta chain sequence. As yet, its antigen is unknown. The data are from a study of T cell responses to AZD1222 COVID-19 vaccine. Study observations and caveats: Receipt of two AZD1222 doses was followed by a rise in Spike-specific TCR breadth and depth. Clonal diversity was possibly underestimated; the donors were predominantly white British and more often female.

TCRdb's copy holds only in-frame clones and misses some; the assay was immunoSEQ multiplex PCR. The table lists more than 85,000 clones, 86% of them singletons. V shed 7 bases and J 0 bases; nucleotides not matched to a gene: 4. In germline, CDR1 is MDHEN, CDR2 SYDVKM. This CDR3 contains 15 residues. This clonotype was obtained from an adult in good health. The chain carries TRBV28 and TRBJ2-7, with 12 nucleotides matching TRBD2. Here the sequenced sample was peripheral blood, taken on day 0 of AZD1222 vaccination. CDR3 DNA: TGTGCCAGCACCCCGACTAGCGGGAGCTCCTACGAGCAGTACTTC. Translating gives CASTPTSGSSYEQYF. The whole variable domain, remainder taken from reference TRBV28 and TRBJ2-7, is DVKVTQSSRYLVKRTGEKVFLECVQDMDHENMFWYRQDPGLGLRLIYFSYDVKMKEKGDIPEGYSVSREKKERFSLILESASTNQTSMYLCASTPTSGSSYEQYFGPGTRLTVT.